This entry is about one TCR beta chain. CDR1 and CDR2 (germline): SGHTA, FQGNSA. The CDR3 is 13 amino acids. V lost 6 bases, J lost 4 bases, and 10 bases lay in between. The sample comes from a study of control samples from healthy donors and cancer patients. The table came from immunoSEQ multiplex PCR; TCRdb's copy has only in-frame clones and leaves some out. The top ten hold around 1.3% of the sample, which has some 94,000 clones, around 87% seen once. This TCR derives from a woman aged 45-65 years in good health. This chain links TRBV7-2 with TRBJ2-1, with D uncertain. Sequenced: blood. DNA for the CDR3: TGTGCCAGCAGTCCGACCCGGTACAATGAGCAGTTCTTC. It encodes CASSPTRYNEQFF.